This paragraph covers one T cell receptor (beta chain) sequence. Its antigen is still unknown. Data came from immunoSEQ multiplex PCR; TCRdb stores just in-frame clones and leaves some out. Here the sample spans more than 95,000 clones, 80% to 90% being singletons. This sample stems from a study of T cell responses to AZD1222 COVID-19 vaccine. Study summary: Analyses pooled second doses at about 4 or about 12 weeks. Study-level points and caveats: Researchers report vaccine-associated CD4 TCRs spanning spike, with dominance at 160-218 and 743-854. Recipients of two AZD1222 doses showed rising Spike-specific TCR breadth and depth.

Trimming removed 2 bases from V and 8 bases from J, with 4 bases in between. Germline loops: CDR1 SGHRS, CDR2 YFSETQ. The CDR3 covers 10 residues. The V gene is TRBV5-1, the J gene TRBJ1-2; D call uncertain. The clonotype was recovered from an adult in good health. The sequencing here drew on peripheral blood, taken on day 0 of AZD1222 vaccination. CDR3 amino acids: CASSFRGYTF. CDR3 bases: TGCGCCAGCAGCTTTAGGGGCTACACCTTC.